The 21 T cell receptor beta chains given below trace back to one sample, sequenced in a study of siplizumab effects on memory and regulatory T cells. The protocol was immunoSEQ multiplex PCR, while the TCRdb copy is restricted to in-frame clones and leaves out a portion. The sample gives approximately 65,000 clones, approximately 82% of which show up once; less than 4% is in the top ten. The sequencing input was memory CD4+ T cells sorted from blood. These TCRs come from a human donor in good health.

The chain has TRBV6-1 and TRBJ1-2, with D hard to call. V lost 2 bases to trimming and J lost 8 bases, with 18 bases between them. Germline CDR1 reads MNHNS; CDR2 reads SASEGT. The CDR3 is 15 amino acids. CDR3 in amino acids: CASSETRTRRVGYTF. The DNA for the CDR3 is TGTGCCAGCAGTGAAACCCGGACTCGAAGGGTAGGCTACACCTTC.

This chain connects TRBV5-1 to TRBJ1-1; 7 nucleotides line up with TRBD1. CDR1 and CDR2 (germline): SGHRS, YFSETQ. The CDR3 length is 16 residues. V shed 5 bases and J 4 bases; nucleotides not matched to a gene: 14. The CDR3 nucleotides are TGCGCCAGCAGATCCGGGGACAGCATACTGAGCACTGAAGCTTTCTTT. It yields the protein CASRSGDSILSTEAFF.

The sample holds a few counts of this clone. Here the CDR3 DNA reads TGTGCCAGCAGCTTGGCCGCTGGGGGCAGGGCCTACGAGCAGTACTTC. The encoded protein is CASSLAAGGRAYEQYF. The rearrangement links TRBV5-6 to TRBJ2-7, with TRBD1 as a possible D gene (6 bases). Germline values: CDR1 SGHDT, CDR2 YYEEEE. Trimming pared 0 bases from V and 2 bases from J, leaving 15 bases between. This CDR3 spans 16 amino acids.

V is TRBV2 and J is TRBJ2-3; 7 bases are shared with TRBD2. The V gene's germline CDR1 is SNHLY and CDR2 FYNNEI. This CDR3 is built from 16 residues. The J segment lost 4 bases and the V segment lost 6 bases, leaving 13 bases of the junction unmatched. CDR3 loop: CASRTDRDREADTQYF. The CDR3 nucleotides are TGTGCCAGCAGGACAGACCGGGATCGGGAGGCAGATACGCAGTATTTT. Drawing the rest from reference TRBV2 and TRBJ2-3, the complete variable domain is EPEVTQTPSHQVTQMGQEVILRCVPISNHLYFYWYRQILGQKVEFLVSFYNNEISEKSEIFDDQFSVERPDGSNFTLKIRSTKLEDSAMYFCASRTDRDREADTQYFGPGTRLTVL.

The chain joins TRBV27 to TRBJ2-2; no firm D call. The CDR3 sequence is 14 residues long. The V and J ends lost 4 bases and 2 bases respectively, with 8 bases between them. The germline V gene encodes CDR1 MNHEY and CDR2 SMNVEV (reference sequence). The CDR3 DNA is TGTGCCAGCAGTTCTACCCTCAACACCGGGGAGCTGTTTTTT. It codes for CASSSTLNTGELFF.

This chain uses TRBV18 with TRBJ2-2, with 7 bases aligning to TRBD1. Germline V lookup: CDR1 KGHSH, CDR2 LQKENI. The CDR3 totals 15 residues. The V segment lost 3 bases and the J segment 3 bases; nucleotides outside the gene matches: 4. The CDR3 DNA reads as TGTGCCAGCTCACCCGGACAGGTCCACACCGGGGAGCTGTTTTTT. Protein sequence: CASSPGQVHTGELFF.

The chain recombines TRBV19 with TRBJ2-3; the D is unclear. Trimming shortened V by 6 bases and J by 5 bases, and 15 bases separated the two germline ends. CDR1 and CDR2 (germline): LNHDA, SQIVND (reference sequence). The CDR3 is 14 residues long. The CDR3 here is CASSLSGPKDTQYF. CDR3 DNA: TGTGCCAGTAGCTTATCTGGACCTAAAGATACGCAGTATTTT.

This chain uses TRBV9 with TRBJ1-3; D call uncertain. The CDR3 spans 13 residues. The ends were cut back, 3 bases at V and 4 bases at J, with 8 bases in the middle. CDR1 SGDLS and CDR2 YYNGEE come from the germline V gene. The CDR3 here is CASSDTYGNTIYF. In DNA, the CDR3 is TGTGCCAGCAGCGACACATACGGAAACACCATATATTTT.

The J gene is TRBJ1-3, the V gene TRBV2, with a tentative D call TRBD1 (6 bases). CDR3 length equals 14 residues. Trimming removed 3 bases from V and 2 bases from J, with 8 bases in between. CDR1 and CDR2 (germline): SNHLY, FYNNEI. The CDR3 DNA sequence: TGTGCCAGCAGTGACAGGGGTACTGGAAACACCATATATTTT. Its translation is CASSDRGTGNTIYF.

This chain uses TRBV19 with TRBJ2-3, with TRBD1 as a possible D gene (6 bases). The germline V and J ends were trimmed by 5 bases and 5 bases, with 23 bases remaining between them. The germline CDR1 and CDR2 sequences are LNHDA and SQIVND (reference sequence). This CDR3 comprises 17 residues. Here the CDR3 DNA reads TGTGCCAGTAGTTCTTCGGCCGTCGGAGAGGACAGAGATACGCAGTATTTT. Protein sequence: CASSSSAVGEDRDTQYF.

The CDR3 DNA reads TGCGCCAGCAGCCCGCAGGGGCCGTTCCAAGAGACCCAGTACTTC. This gives the protein CASSPQGPFQETQYF. The rearrangement links TRBV5-1 to TRBJ2-5; perhaps TRBD1 as D (6 bases). CDR3 length equals 15 residues. V was trimmed by 4 bases and J by 1 base, leaving 14 bases between them. Germline V CDR1 and CDR2: SGHRS, YFSETQ.

The rearrangement uses TRBV6-6 and TRBJ1-2; D possibly corresponds to TRBD1 (5 bases). The CDR3 is 15 amino acids. Trimming pared 5 bases from V and 3 bases from J, leaving 16 bases between. The germline gives CDR1 MNHNY, CDR2 SVGAGI (reference sequence). Here the CDR3 DNA reads TGTGCCAGCAGTGACACAAACGGGGGGTACTATGGCTACACCTTC. Its protein product is CASSDTNGGYYGYTF.

CDR3 loop: CASIMKGANPYEQYF. CDR3 bases: TGTGCCAGTATCATGAAGGGGGCGAACCCCTACGAGCAGTACTTC. This rearrangement joins TRBV19 to TRBJ2-7; 7 bases map to TRBD1. The trim removed 7 bases at V and 2 bases at J, leaving 11 bases unmatched. Germline V gene data show CDR1 as LNHDA and CDR2 as SQIVND (reference sequence). This CDR3 is 15 amino acids long.

The V and J genes are TRBV6-1 and TRBJ2-3; 13 bases map to TRBD2. In germline, CDR1 is MNHNS, CDR2 SASEGT. This CDR3 has 17 residues. V was clipped by 4 bases and J by 2 bases; unmatched bases: 6. The CDR3 spells CASSGAGTSGATDTQYF. The DNA for the CDR3 is TGTGCCAGCAGTGGGGCGGGGACTAGCGGGGCCACAGATACGCAGTATTTT.

The chain carries TRBV5-1 and TRBJ2-2; 9 bases line up with TRBD2. J lost 0 bases, V lost 2 bases, and 5 bases had no gene match. Germline V gene sequence: CDR1 SGHRS, CDR2 YFSETQ. CDR3 size: 17 residues. CDR3 nucleotides: TGCGCCAGCAGCTTAGGCGGGAGGGCCACGAACACCGGGGAGCTGTTTTTT. Its translation is CASSLGGRATNTGELFF.

The table lists this clone with a count of one. V is TRBV14 and J is TRBJ2-7; a possible D gene is TRBD2 (5 bases). The length of the CDR3 is 13 residues. The germline V gene has CDR1 SGHDN and CDR2 FVKESK. V lost 4 bases, J lost 1 base, and 8 bases lay in between. Here the CDR3 DNA reads TGTGCCAGCAGCCCTCGGGGTTCCTACGAGCAGTACTTC. Protein sequence: CASSPRGSYEQYF.

The chain joins TRBV30 to TRBJ2-3; D may be TRBD1 (6 bases). Trimming stripped 3 bases from V and 0 bases from J, with 13 bases between. The CDR3 is made up of 15 amino acids. Germline CDR1 is GTSNPN and CDR2 is SVGIG (reference sequence). The CDR3 nucleotides are TGTGCCTGGAGGGTACAGGGCGGGAGCACAGATACGCAGTATTTT. Amino acid sequence: CAWRVQGGSTDTQYF.

The chain's CDR3 is CAWRSGEGRAFF. In DNA form, the CDR3 reads TGTGCCTGGAGATCAGGGGAAGGCCGAGCTTTCTTT. The rearrangement joins TRBV30 to TRBJ1-1; D is perhaps TRBD1 (6 bases). V was trimmed by 3 bases and J by 10 bases, leaving 15 bases between them. This CDR3 has 12 amino acids. Germline V gives CDR1 GTSNPN, CDR2 SVGIG (reference sequence).

The chain couples TRBV5-4 to TRBJ1-4, with 8 bases identical to TRBD1. The CDR3 length is 15 residues. Per germline, CDR1 SGHNT and CDR2 YYREEE (reference sequence). V lost 8 bases and J lost 13; bases outside the gene matches: 19. The CDR3 DNA is TGTGCCAGTAGCGACGCAGGGGGCGTCTTGGAACGACTGTTTTTT. Translation gives CASSDAGGVLERLFF. Supplemented by reference TRBV5-4 and TRBJ1-4, the full variable domain reads ETGVTQSPTHLIKTRGQQVTLRCSSQSGHNTVSWYQQALGQGPQFIFQYYREEENGRGNFPPRFSGLQFPNYSSELNVNALELDDSALYLCASSDAGGVLERLFFGSGTQLSVL.

The rearrangement uses TRBV27 and TRBJ2-1; 12 bases match TRBD2. Trimming cost V 5 bases and J 5 bases; bases outside gene matches: 7. Germline V gives CDR1 MNHEY, CDR2 SMNVEV (reference sequence). This CDR3 has 16 residues. The CDR3 DNA sequence: TGTGCCAGCAGTACCATACTAGCGGGAGGCCACAATGAGCAGTTCTTC. It codes for CASSTILAGGHNEQFF.

The gene calls are TRBV19 and TRBJ1-1, with 11 positions matching TRBD1. Germline CDR1 reads LNHDA; CDR2 reads SQIVND (reference sequence). V shed 9 bases, J shed 1 base, and the junction held 10 bases outside the gene matches. CDR3 length: 16 residues. As DNA, the CDR3 is TGTGCCAGCAAAGGACAGGGGGCTAGAGGGAACACTGAAGCTTTCTTT. Translating gives CASKGQGARGNTEAFF.